Sequencing of this T cell receptor (beta chain) was carried out in a study of T cell repertoires in cytomegalovirus infection. Study details: Public TCR beta signatures marked donors with CMV infection and the matching HLA. Findings of the study overall: Dominating the ex vivo response were TCR beta clonotypes that were CMV-specific and HLA-C-restricted.

TCRdb reanalysed the reads using MiXCR and keeps one entry per CDR3 protein. Of 750,000 to 950,000 distinct CDR3 sequences listed, 25% to 35% are singletons. This clonotype was observed a few times. Antigen unknown. The length of the CDR3 is 13 residues. Trimming removed 5 bases at V and 3 bases at J, with 11 bases between. Germline CDR1 is SEHNR and CDR2 is FQNEAQ (reference sequence). The specimen was cultured CD8+ T cells from PBMCs, collected from culture after CMV antigen stimulation. The receptor's source is a human donor in good health (CMV status not recorded). Some clones in this sample may be carry-over from other donors' samples. The V gene is TRBV7-9, the J gene TRBJ2-7, with unresolved D. Written as DNA, the CDR3 is TGTGCCAGCAGCCAAGAAAGGGACTACGAGCAGTACGTC. This translates into CASSQERDYEQYV.